This T cell receptor beta chain was recovered during a study of blood T cell repertoires in COVID-19. In the study overall: Both acute and convalescent COVID-19 samples were obtained from the United States, Italy and Spain.

Trimming removed 2 bases at V and 3 bases at J, with 12 bases between. Germline V lookup: CDR1 MNHNY, CDR2 SVGAGI (reference sequence). The CDR3 spans 15 residues. Authors' data handling: Amplification of reference gene primers was used by the study to estimate nucleated cell counts. Measured with immunoSEQ multiplex PCR; TCRdb has only the in-frame clones, and not every one. D and trimming were read from the DNA, whereas the V and J calls and clone size are those reported in that table. The sample yields a few hundred thousand clones, around 83% seen once. This clonotype originated in a woman between 65 and 79 years old with COVID-19, enrolled during active disease. The sample consisted of peripheral blood. The chain has TRBV6-6 and TRBJ2-3, with D tentatively TRBD1 (5 bases). CDR3 region: CASSYDGRVTDTQYF. DNA of the CDR3: TGTGCCAGCAGTTACGACGGCAGGGTGACAGATACGCAGTATTTT.